This T cell receptor beta chain was sequenced during a study of T cells in Graves' hyperthyroidism and ophthalmopathy. Germline CDR1 reads MGHRA; CDR2 reads YSYEKL. This CDR3 has 14 residues. Trimming cost V 0 bases and J 5 bases, with 8 bases left between them. Amplification targeted TCR beta CDR3 regions from RNA transcripts. A first-round RT-PCR of the TCR CDR3 used the HTBI primer set. Each CDR3 protein is one row after TCRdb ran MiXCR on the multiplex PCR reads. The table records some 490,000 distinct CDR3 sequences, roughly 23% of them present only once. Study conclusions and caveats: Blood also showed most of the thyroid clonotypes that were expanded above 0.001.

Of note for this clonotype: What it binds is unknown.

The receptor was derived from a woman in her 70s with Graves' ophthalmopathy. This rearrangement joins TRBV4-1 to TRBJ1-5; D gene unclear. Input material: blood. The CDR3 protein is CASSQDLLYQPQHF. CDR3 DNA sequence: TGCGCCAGCAGCCAAGATCTGCTGTATCAGCCCCAGCATTTT.